This T cell receptor (beta chain) was documented in a study of cytomegalovirus exposure and HLA in healthy donors. The donors comprised healthy bone marrow donors. Germline CDR1 reads MNHEY; CDR2 reads SMNVEV (reference sequence). The CDR3 loop spans 13 amino acids. V lost 6 bases and J 7 bases, leaving 16 bases between the germline ends. It was with 60 Vbeta and 13 Jbeta primers that the PCR ran. Assay used: immunoSEQ multiplex PCR; TCRdb lists only in-frame clones, some missing. The profile shows roughly 180,000 clones, 60% to 80% of them singletons. A note on this clone: What it recognizes is unknown.

Study outcomes and limitations: Analysis was performed later, and it showed HLA-associated TCR beta chains to be more clonally expanded than equally common others. With further analysis later on, most CMV-associated TCR beta chains appeared HLA-restricted. Three of the chains that were CMV-associated were confirmed in vitro to be specific for CMV antigens.

This chain uses TRBV27 with TRBJ2-7; weak D call: TRBD2 (7 bases). Sample: PBMCs. The clonotype originates from a woman aged 40 to 49 in good health and CMV-seropositive. CDR3 bases: TGTGCCAGCAGCCCCGGGGGGCTAGAAGAGCAGTACTTC. Amino acid sequence: CASSPGGLEEQYF.